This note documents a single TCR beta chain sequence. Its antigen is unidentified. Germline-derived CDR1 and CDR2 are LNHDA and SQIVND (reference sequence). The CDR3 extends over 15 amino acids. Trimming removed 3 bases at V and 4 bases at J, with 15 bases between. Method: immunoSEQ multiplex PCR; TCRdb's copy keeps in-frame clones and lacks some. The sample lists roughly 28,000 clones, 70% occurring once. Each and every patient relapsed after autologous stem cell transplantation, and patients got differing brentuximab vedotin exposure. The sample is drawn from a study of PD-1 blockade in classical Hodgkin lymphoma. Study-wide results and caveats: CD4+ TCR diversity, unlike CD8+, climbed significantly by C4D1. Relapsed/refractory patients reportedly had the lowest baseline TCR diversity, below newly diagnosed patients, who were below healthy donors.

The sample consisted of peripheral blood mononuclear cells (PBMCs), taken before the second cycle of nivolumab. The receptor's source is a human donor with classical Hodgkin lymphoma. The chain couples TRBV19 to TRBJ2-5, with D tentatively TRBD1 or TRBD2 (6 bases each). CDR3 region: CASSILGGLSETQYF. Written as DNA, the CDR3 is TGTGCCAGTAGTATTCTGGGGGGCCTGTCAGAGACCCAGTACTTC. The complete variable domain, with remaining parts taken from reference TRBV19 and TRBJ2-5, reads DGGITQSPKYLFRKEGQNVTLSCEQNLNHDAMYWYRQDPGQGLRLIYYSQIVNDFQKGDIAEGYSVSREKKESFPLTVTSAQKNPTAFYLCASSILGGLSETQYFGPGTRLLVL.